The present TCR beta chain was sequenced within a study of cytomegalovirus exposure and HLA in healthy donors (TCRdb year 2017). About the full investigation: An earlier analysis of approximately 600 of the donors reported approximately 300 Gb of sequence data and around 120 million unique TCR beta sequences from 150 million to 200 million T cells. Both class I and class II loci were covered by HLA typing, at four-digit resolution. Rather than drawing on any new phenotypic data, the later analysis identified candidate immune exposures from TCR beta sequences and the way those sequences occurred across donors. On average, roughly 250,000 unique TCR beta nucleotide sequences were sequenced per donor among 398 genotyped donors of the cohort, with roughly 19% of those sequences being non-productive. A later analysis re-examined previously published TCR beta repertoires from several hundred donors and added high-resolution HLA genotyping to investigate patterns of TCR occurrence. About five DR-DQ haplotypes were treated as single units for association and clustering because of strong linkage in the cohort. The genetic ancestry cluster associated with self-reported Caucasian donors included 81% of the approximately 400 genotyped donors. Typing coverage varied by locus: roughly 629-640 donors for A, B, C, DRB1 and DQB1; roughly 510 for DQA1; 600 to 610 for DPA1; more than 450 for DPB1. In addition to the first cohort of roughly 670 subjects, a separate validation cohort of some 120 different subjects was used. All discovery cohort repertoires had been generated using a single sequencing platform. In a later genetic analysis, genome-wide SNP genotypes for about three fifths of the roughly 670 donors were used, and that subset was treated as a discovery cohort. The aim of the study was to test whether cataloging public T cell receptors could identify signatures of past pathogen exposure. The study combined high-throughput TCR immunosequencing, statistical association of individual TCRs with disease status, and machine learning to predict cytomegalovirus infection status. Donor age, sex, ethnicity and CMV serostatus were compiled together with the repertoire data. The T cell repertoires of about 700 subjects were profiled by immunosequencing and related to cytomegalovirus serostatus. An early release that covered approximately 600 HLA-typed donors contained 300 to 350 gigabases of sequencing data and 65 million to 100 million unique TCR sequences. In an earlier analysis of roughly 580 of the donors, high-throughput TCR beta sequencing was used to judge whether each TCR beta V gene segment behaved as functional or pseudogenic.

The CDR3, cysteine through phenylalanine, is 14 amino acids long. Of all the DNA, just the CDR3 is kept, 42 bases in frame from base 1. Worth noting for this clone: The target of this receptor is not known. Within one base of it there is no much larger clone, and no base qualities were kept.

The cohort comprised several hundred healthy bone marrow donors. Cohort members were all nominally healthy when sampled, although unrecorded immune exposures were likely present. The donor was CMV seronegative and was included in the group of a few hundred seronegative cohort members. Every donor gave a peripheral blood sample, and the peripheral blood mononuclear cells from that sample were used for TCR beta sequencing. Genomic DNA extraction from the blood cell samples was performed with the Qiagen DNeasy Blood Extraction Kit. Overall results and qualifications from the work: Some IMGT-functional V segments, including TRBV6-2 and TRBV6-3, could not be told apart with the 87-base-pair reads, so those segments were excluded. Strong co-occurrence of HLA alleles, especially DR and DQ, made assigning TCR associations to individual alleles difficult. The authors suggested that the approach could potentially be generalized to other disease states and immunological phenotypes. Compared with equally common non-associated chains, HLA-associated TCR beta chains in a later analysis were more clonally expanded and had lower generation probabilities. The classifier was reported to diagnose cytomegalovirus status with high specificity and sensitivity in both the original and validation cohorts. In a later genetic analysis, a missense DCLRE1C variant was associated with V-gene and J-gene trimming of TCR beta chains, and the association was replicated in an independent cohort. This cohort had only TCR beta chains sequenced, and the lack of alpha or paired-chain data limited which features could be detected. According to a later analysis, TCR association rates differed among HLA loci, with DRB1 alleles showing the most associated TCRs and HLA-C alleles showing the fewest. Roughly uniform sequencing depth across donors was assumed in presence/absence analyses, although this assumption may not hold. A later analysis reported that several top co-occurrence clusters appeared linked to parvovirus B19, influenza, CMV and Epstein-Barr virus. At a false discovery rate of 0.05, a later analysis linked around 17,000 TCR beta sequences to specific HLA alleles. Because counts were too low, about 15 rarely observed V segments, including chromosome 9 orphons, were left out of the earlier analysis of several hundred of the donors. The sequencing pipeline was judged likely to have produced a cluster of highly shared sequence variants as a technical artifact. In vitro tests confirmed that a few of the cytomegalovirus-associated TCR beta chains recognize cytomegalovirus antigens. A later analysis found that most CMV-associated TCR beta chains appeared HLA-restricted, with HLA associations seemingly driven largely by CMV exposure. For the cohort, immune exposure information was limited to CMV serostatus. Because HLA typing was unavailable for some donors at each locus, only the typed subset was used in association tests. Compared with the roughly 710-donor mean, donors in an Asian-associated ancestry cluster had fewer N-insertions in productive TCRs, according to a later genetic analysis. In an earlier analysis of some 550 of the donors, most TCR beta V segments were observed in productive rearrangements about 87% or about 30% of the time, broadly matching IMGT annotations. The study gave a list of under 200 TCR beta chains associated with cytomegalovirus. Most TCR sequences were observed very rarely across donors, whereas some public TCRs were present in many individuals. Linkage disequilibrium might explain the correlated functional status among segregating V segments, but an unknown experimental factor could not be excluded. A further reported finding was that TCR beta sequences accurately predicted the HLA-A and HLA-B alleles for most subjects in the first cohort.

The library was produced with the immunoSEQ multiplex PCR assay. For the multiplex PCR, a mixture combining 60 forward primers for TCR Vbeta segments and 13 reverse primers for TCR Jbeta segments was used. A multiplex PCR assay on genomic DNA amplified the CDR3 region of rearranged TCR beta genes. The Illumina HiSeq System was used to sequence the amplified TCR beta libraries as 87-base-pair reads. As for how the authors treated the data: In a later analysis, about 80 million unique TCR beta chains were counted across the 500 to 850 repertoires, and roughly 11 million of these chains were shared by at least two donors. Raw reads were error-corrected and collapsed into unique sequences with a nearest-neighbor algorithm that merged closely related sequences to remove PCR and sequencing errors. V, D and J gene segments were assigned by aligning CDR3 sequences to IMGT reference sequences. For a sequence to be retained, a match of at least six nucleotides was required to both a V gene segment and a J gene segment. Rearrangements were classified as productive when the CDR3 lacked stop codons and remained in frame with V and J, and all other rearrangements were classified as non-productive. Following IMGT convention, CDR3 was defined as the stretch from the second conserved V-encoded cysteine up to the conserved J-encoded phenylalanine. Sequences without an unambiguous match to a single V gene segment were excluded from the earlier analysis of 500 to 700 of the donors. An earlier analysis of 450 to 650 of the donors called V segments functional above 56.7% productive rearrangements and segregating when the between-donor standard deviation exceeded 5%. A statistical classification framework was developed to diagnose cytomegalovirus status using the catalog of TCR beta chain sequences. V and J gene assignment, in a later analysis, came from comparing TCR nucleotide sequences with IMGT/GENE-DB human TR gene sequences. In a later analysis, CDR3 sequences and most-parsimonious VDJ recombination scenarios were assigned using the TCRdist pipeline. A later analysis defined each TCR beta chain by its CDR3 amino acid sequence plus V-gene family, and excluded reads lacking a unique V-gene family. In a later analysis, fewer than 600 highly shared, low-generation-probability nucleotide sequences were removed to address suspected cross-contamination and a sequencing artifact. For each public chain, a later analysis derived a clonal expansion index from normalized ranks of inferred template counts within each repertoire. In a later analysis, generation probabilities were computed using a VDJ recombination model fitted to out-of-frame rearrangements, and the results were checked against IGoR. In a later analysis, hypergeometric tests were used to score TCR-TCR, TCR-HLA and TCR-CMV co-occurrence, with a repertoire-size bias correction applied to TCR pairs. In a later analysis, false discovery rates were estimated by permuting HLA or CMV assignments 20 times. In a later analysis, co-occurring TCRs were grouped using DBSCAN, with TCRdist sequence similarity added in when clustering inside HLA-allele-positive subsets. For co-occurrence clustering, repertoires with fewer than 30,000 or more than 120,000 public chains were excluded, along with 4 to 6 repertoires with anomalous nucleotide sharing. In TCRdb, the immuneACCESS table is reduced to in-frame sequences with V and J assigned. These tables do not hold every clone; where another copy was compared, an unresolved V gene accounts for under half, and the others remain unexplained. That table is the source of V, J and clone size, and D and trimming were worked out from the DNA. This sample is represented by approximately 27,000 clones; roughly 68% of them were singletons. The top ten hold 4.4% of the sample.

This receptor chain uses TRBV1 and TRBJ1-5. TRBV1 counts as a pseudogene. The sequencing input was PBMCs. The source of this sequence is a woman aged 50 to 65 in good health and CMV-seronegative. The base sequence is TGCACCAGCAGCCAGAGACTTCTAAATCAGCCCCAGCATTTT. It encodes CTSSQRLLNQPQHF.